The clone carrying this TCR beta chain was observed at least ten times. Its antigen is undetermined. The ends were cut back, 6 bases at V and 5 bases at J, with 19 bases in the middle. From germline, CDR1 is ENHRY and CDR2 SYGVKD. The CDR3 length is 15 residues. This entry comes from a study of identical twins. General study findings and limits: It was possible that invariant MAIT and iNKT cells partly confounded the zero-insertion analyses. Its conclusions, products of cross-sectional statistical analysis, did not come from following the same donors.

MiXCR was run by TCRdb on the 5' RACE reads, yielding one entry per CDR3 protein. The table records around 100,000 distinct CDR3 sequences, 5.9% of them present only once. The sequencing input was memory T cells sorted from blood. V and J are TRBV10-3 and TRBJ2-5; D possibly matches TRBD1 or TRBD2 (5 bases each). This TCR came from a woman in her forties or fifties in good health. The CDR3 protein is CAISLRRDQSETQYF. CDR3 DNA sequence: TGTGCCATCAGCCTAAGACGGGACCAGTCGGAGACCCAGTACTTC.